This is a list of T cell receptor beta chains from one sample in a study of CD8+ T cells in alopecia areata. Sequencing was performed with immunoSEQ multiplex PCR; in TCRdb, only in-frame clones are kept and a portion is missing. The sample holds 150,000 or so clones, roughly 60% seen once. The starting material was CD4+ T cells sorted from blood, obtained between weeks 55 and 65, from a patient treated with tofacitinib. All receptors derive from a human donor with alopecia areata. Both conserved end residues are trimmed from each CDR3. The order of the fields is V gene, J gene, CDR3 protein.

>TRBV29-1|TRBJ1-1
SVEAWVTEAF
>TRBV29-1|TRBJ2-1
SVGASGGPLEQF
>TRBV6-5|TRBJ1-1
ASKISKATEAF
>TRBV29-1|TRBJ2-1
SVEGYRREQF
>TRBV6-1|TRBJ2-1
ASSGRQGGNNEQF
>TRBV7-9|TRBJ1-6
ASSLDQGGSPLH
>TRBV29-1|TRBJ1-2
SVARTATNYGYT
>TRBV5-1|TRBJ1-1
ASSSPGQRNTEAF
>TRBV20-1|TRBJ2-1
SAQPWGEQF
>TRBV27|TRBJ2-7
ASSLWGSGEQY
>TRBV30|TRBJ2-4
AWSVHRVAKNIQY
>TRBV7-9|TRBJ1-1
ASSSWALNTEAF
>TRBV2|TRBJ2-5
ASLTGGWETQY
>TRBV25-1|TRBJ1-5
ASADRGAGQPQH
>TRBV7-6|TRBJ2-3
ASSINTDTQY
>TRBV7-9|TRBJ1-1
ASSLKRGGTEAF
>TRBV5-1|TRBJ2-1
ASSLELAGGYNEQF
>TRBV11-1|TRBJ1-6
ASRTAGGFFGSPLH
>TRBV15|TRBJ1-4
ATSRTRANEKLF
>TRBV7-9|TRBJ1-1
ASSSPLWGTEAF
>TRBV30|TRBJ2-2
AWSGQGRTGELF
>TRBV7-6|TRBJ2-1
ASSLESQRGALEQF
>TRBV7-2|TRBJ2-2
ASSLVGPPNTGELF
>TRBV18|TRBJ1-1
ASSPQRQGKEAF
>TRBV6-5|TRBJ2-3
ASSQGGSTDTQY
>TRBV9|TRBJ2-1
ASSVAGPSYNEQF
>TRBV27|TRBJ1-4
ASSQPGGGANEKLF
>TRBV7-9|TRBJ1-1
ASSLGANTEAF
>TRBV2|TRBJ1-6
ASSGDPGVRSPLH
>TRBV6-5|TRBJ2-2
ASSFSSSGELF
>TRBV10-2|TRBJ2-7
ASPGPLISHEQY
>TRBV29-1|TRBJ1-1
SVGSWGSNTEAF
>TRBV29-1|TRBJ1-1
SAAGGMIPEAF
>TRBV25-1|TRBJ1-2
ASSPAGAANYGYT
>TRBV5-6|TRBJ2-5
ASRSGYQETQY
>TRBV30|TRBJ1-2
AWATGTYGYT
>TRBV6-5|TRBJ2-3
ASSYSGSGGTDTQY
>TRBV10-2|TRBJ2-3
ASSPGQGSTDTQY
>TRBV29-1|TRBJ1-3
SVGTGGGNTIY
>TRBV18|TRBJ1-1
ASAEDTGKAF
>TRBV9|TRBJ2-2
ASSMSGAPNTGELF
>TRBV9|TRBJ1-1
ASSEDIRQGVRAF
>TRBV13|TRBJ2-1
ASSRGQGYIPNNEQF
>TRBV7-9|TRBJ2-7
ASNRLAGTYEQY
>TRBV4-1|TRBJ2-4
ASSLRLAGENIQY
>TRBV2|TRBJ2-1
ASSEERTGYNEQF
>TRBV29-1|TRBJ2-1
SVEESRGVSSYNEQF
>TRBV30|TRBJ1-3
ASQGPINTVY
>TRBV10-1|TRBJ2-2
ASSFDNSNTGELF
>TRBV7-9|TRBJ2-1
ASSRQVVIDEQF
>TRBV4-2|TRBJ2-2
ASSQDKYGGAGELF
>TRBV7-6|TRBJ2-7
ASSSPGQGAYEQY
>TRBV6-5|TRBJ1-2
ASTNRPDYGYT
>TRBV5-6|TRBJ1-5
ASSYRNQPQH
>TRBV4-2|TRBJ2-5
ASSHVGTGETQY